The T cell receptor (beta chain) under discussion was sequenced for a study of vaccination and CD4 T cells after COVID-19. MiXCR, run by TCRdb on the PCR reads, gives a single entry per CDR3 protein. The repertoire holds about 21,000 distinct CDR3 sequences, 60% seen once, with 1% to 1.3% in the top ten. The table lists this clonotype with a few counts. CDR1 SGHVS and CDR2 FNYEAQ come from the germline V gene. The germline V and J ends were trimmed by 6 bases and 5 bases, with 16 bases remaining between them. The CDR3 is 14 residues long. The receptor was isolated from a human donor who had recovered from COVID-19. Sequences were derived from CD4+ T cells from blood, sampled after SARS-CoV-2 vaccination. The V call is TRBV7-6, the J call TRBJ2-5; a possible D gene is TRBD2 (7 bases). Here the CDR3 DNA reads TGTGCCAGCAGTCAAGGGGGAGCGGGGGAGACCCAGTACTTC. This sequence encodes CASSQGGAGETQYF.